This TCR beta chain was recorded in a study of T-cell memory formation after mild COVID-19. 5'RACE primed from the constant segment yielded TCR alpha and TCR beta cDNA libraries bearing sample barcodes and UMIs. MiXCR, applied by TCRdb to the 5' RACE reads, yields one record per CDR3 protein. The data contain about 350,000 distinct CDR3 sequences, roughly an eighth of them singletons. Germline values: CDR1 MNHNY, CDR2 SVGAGI (reference sequence). The CDR3 consists of 12 residues. The germline V and J ends were trimmed by 8 bases and 2 bases, with 9 bases remaining between them. Whole-study findings and limits: Clones contracting day 15 to 85 were balanced CD4/CD8; later expanders leaned CD4+. Mainly in CM and EM were contracting CD4+ clones; CD8+ were in EMRA.

This clonotype was seen at least ten times. Its matching antigen is unknown. The specimen sequenced was PBMCs or a T cell subset sorted from them (not recorded which). The chain has TRBV6-6 and TRBJ1-1, with D maybe TRBD1 (6 bases). This TCR came from a young man who had mild COVID-19 (a few samples of this study predate the infection). Cell type and time point are not known. The CDR3 sequence is CASGTYNTEAFF. CDR3 coding DNA: TGTGCCAGCGGGACATACAACACTGAAGCTTTCTTT.